This T cell receptor (beta chain) stems from a study of cytomegalovirus exposure and HLA in healthy donors. Study-wide results and limits: TCR beta V- and J-gene trimming, according to a later analysis, was linked to a missense DCLRE1C variant. Other equally common chains were less clonally expanded than HLA-associated TCR beta chains, a later analysis showed.

Concerning this clone itself: Its antigen remains unidentified.

With 60 Vbeta and 13 Jbeta primers, the PCR was carried out. The assay was immunoSEQ multiplex PCR, and TCRdb's table has in-frame clones only and misses some. Of 200,000 to 300,000 clones in the sample, more than 75% were seen once. The sequence was collected from a woman aged 40 to 50 in good health and CMV-seropositive. Specimen: PBMCs.

In DNA form, the CDR3 reads TGTGCCAGCAGCTCAGGGACCCCCGGGGGCTCCTACAATGAGCAGTTCTTC. This gives the protein CASSSGTPGGSYNEQFF. The rearrangement links TRBV13 to TRBJ2-1; perhaps TRBD2 as D (6 bases). Trimming removed 4 bases at V and 0 bases at J, with 16 bases between. The CDR3 sequence is 17 residues long. Germline lookup yields CDR1 PRHDT and CDR2 FYEKMQ (reference sequence).